This T cell receptor (beta chain) was captured in a study of shared clonotypes between healthy human individuals (TCRdb year 2020). Broadly, across the study: A couple of women and three men aged 18 to 49 years were included in the cohort. The study deeply sequenced blood TCR repertoires of about 5 healthy adults to estimate repertoire size and the extent of clonotype sharing between individuals. To increase sequencing depth and limit assay-specific biases, TCR repertoire library preparation and sequencing were carried out by different laboratories using diverse techniques. Leukapheresis yielded between about 0.94 and 8.9 billion PBMCs per donor. For each donor, CD4 naive and CD4 memory were each run on three plates, CD8 naive on two plates, and CD8 memory on one plate.

Using the deep immunoSEQ assay, multiplex PCR amplified TCR CDR3 regions from genomic DNA. For each cell subset, the extracted genomic DNA was distributed evenly across all wells of several immunoSEQ 96-well plates, and each plate served as one replicate. Each replicate PCR for sorted subsets received about 210 ng genomic DNA, equal to roughly 33,000 T cell genomes. The purified libraries were quantified using a Qubit 3.0 fluorometer, sized with a Bioanalyzer 2100, and then quantified again using the KAPA Library Quantification kit. A separate single-read 150-cycle Illumina NextSeq 550 flow cell was used to sequence each immunoSEQ 96-well plate. Per the original workflow: The immunoSEQ output contained only junctional sequences without quality scores, so filtering could not match that applied to full-length reads. To assign V/J genes and CDR3, sequences were annotated using PyIR, a Python wrapper for IgBLAST v1.9, with IMGT germline references. Reads were filtered out if the reads had weak V/J assignments (E-value above 1e-6), no CDR3, stop codons, out-of-frame junctions, or ambiguous translated residues. V3J clonotypes were defined by identical inferred V gene, J gene, and CDR3 amino acid sequence. Percentage overlap between repertoires was computed as shared unique clonotypes divided by the size of the smaller repertoire. Three approaches were used to assess repertoire richness: RTK rarefaction, the Chao1 estimator, and Recon v2.1 estimates of unobserved clonotypes. For all TCRbeta clonotypes obtained by the gDNA method from a few donors, generation probabilities were computed with OLGA. Sourced from immuneACCESS, this table was stored by TCRdb with only in-frame sequences that have V and J called. A share of the clones is absent; for the studies checked, an unresolved V gene accounts for under half, and the remainder has no known explanation. For V, J and clone size, that table is used; D and trimming come from the DNA. The sample has roughly 1.4 million clones on record, around 98.5% of them singletons. The ten largest clones represent 0.36% of the sample.

Results and caveats for the whole study, not just this receptor: About 4.5% of naive CD4, roughly 3.5% of naive CD8, roughly 2.4% of memory CD4, and 0.4% of memory CD8 clonotypes were shared across several donors. Pairwise subsampling led to the expectation that sequencing depth would affect the degree of clonotype sharing among donors. Incomplete sequencing was indicated by rarefaction of sorted-subset datasets, despite the large sequencing depth. Sampling was restricted to blood, and TCR repertoires in tissue are likely to differ from TCR repertoires in blood. The genetic and exposure-history diversity represented was limited by the small number of donors. Naive subsets generally had larger estimated clonotype richness than memory subsets. Higher generation probabilities were observed for clonotypes shared by all four sorted-subset donors than for non-shared clonotypes.

The germline V gene sets CDR1 to MNHEY and CDR2 to SVGAGI. Reading from cysteine to phenylalanine, the CDR3 counts 12 amino acids. The retained sequence is limited to the CDR3, 36 bases, with the frame set at the first base. Deletion took 5 bases off V and 6 bases off J, with a span of 9 bases between the germline ends. Concerning this clone: Its cognate antigen has yet to be identified. The input lacks base qualities; no much larger clone sits a single base away.

Donors were healthy HIV-negative adults with no recently reported acute infections or vaccinations. Every donor was a Caucasian adult living in Nashville, Tennessee, USA. CD4+ T cells were enriched through magnetic negative selection, after which naive cells were positively selected on CD45RA and the remaining negative fraction served as the memory subset. After blood collection by leukapheresis, PBMCs were isolated using Ficoll-Histopaque density gradient centrifugation and then cryopreserved in the vapor phase of liquid nitrogen. Analytical flow cytometry was used to check the purity and quantity of each magnetically sorted T cell population. Genomic DNA was isolated from each sorted fraction and quantified by UV absorbance on a Nanodrop 2000c.

The clonotype comes from a man younger than 45 in good health. Recombination joined TRBV6-5 with TRBJ2-3; the D gene lacks a confident call. The sample comprised naive CD4+ T cells sorted from blood. Interpreted using the paper, the cell subset or site label stands for: CD45RA+ positively selected. This receptor carries the CDR3 CASSRPGDTQYF. The nucleotide sequence is TGTGCCAGCAGTCGACCGGGTGATACGCAGTATTTT.